The clone carrying this TCR beta chain came up once. The antigen remains unidentified. This entry is derived from a study of cytomegalovirus exposure and HLA in healthy donors. Findings and limits, study-wide: Rarity held for most TCR sequences, but there were some public TCRs that occurred in many donors.

This CDR3 region has 14 residues. Germline CDR1 is MNHNS and CDR2 is SASEGT. V was pared by 1 base and J by 4 bases, with 10 bases between. Primers: 60 Vbeta forward and 13 Jbeta reverse. Generated by immunoSEQ multiplex PCR, the TCRdb table keeps only in-frame clones and is missing some. The sample lists around 190,000 clones; around 80% were seen once. The chain links TRBV6-1 to TRBJ1-2; no definite D call. The specimen sequenced was PBMCs. The receptor was derived from a man aged 40-49 years in good health and CMV-seronegative. The CDR3 loop reads CASSEELGVYGYTF. DNA of the CDR3: TGTGCCAGCAGTGAAGAATTGGGAGTCTATGGCTACACCTTC.